A selection of T cell receptor beta chains follows, all from one sample in a study of blood T cell repertoires in COVID-19. TCRdb's table, derived via immunoSEQ multiplex PCR, lists solely in-frame clones and lacks some. Of 85,000 to 120,000 clones listed, 71% are singletons. Sequencing input: peripheral blood. The receptors come from a human donor with acute or convalescent COVID-19. The donor label of this sample is uncertain. Each CDR3 is given with its conserved first and last residue. A D gene is named only where the DNA matches it firmly. Clone size is stated in some rows and not others, as once, few, many or a class when expanded.

NA 14 TRBJ2-5 TRBD2 TRBV30 TGTGCCTGGAGTGCAGGACTAGCACAAGAGACCCAGTACTTC CAWSAGLAQETQYF
NA 16 TRBJ2-3 TRBD2 TRBV5-5 TGTGCCAGCAGCCCGACACTAGCGGGGGGTCTAGATACGCAGTATTTT CASSPTLAGGLDTQYF
once 13 TRBJ1-4 TRBD1 TRBV2 TGTGCCAGCGCTCCGGGACAGAGTGAAAAACTGTTTTTT CASAPGQSEKLFF
once 16 TRBJ2-3 TRBD1 TRBV5-4 TGTGCCAGCAGCACCACAGGGGGCCCTAGCACAGATACGCAGTATTTT CASSTTGGPSTDTQYF
NA 14 TRBJ2-3 TRBD1 TRBV7-2 TGTGCCAGCAAACCGGGACAGTGGACAGATACGCAGTATTTT CASKPGQWTDTQYF
NA 19 TRBJ2-6 NA TRBV7-3 TGTGCCAGCAGCTCCTATGGGGGGTTTCGCCCCTCTGGGGCCAACGTCCTGACTTTC CASSSYGGFRPSGANVLTF
NA 13 TRBJ1-2 TRBD1 TRBV10-3 TGTGCCATCAGTGGGGACAGGGGGCGAGGCTACACCTTC CAISGDRGRGYTF
NA 14 TRBJ2-2 TRBD1 TRBV19 TGTGCCAGCGGGGACAGGGGAAAGGCCGGGGAGCTGTTTTTT CASGDRGKAGELFF
NA 14 TRBJ2-3 NA TRBV11-3 TGTGCCAGCAGCTCAGGGGACGGCACAGATACGCAGTATTTT CASSSGDGTDTQYF
many 15 TRBJ2-2 NA TRBV13 TGTGCCAGCAGCGCAGCGGCGGGTTTCACCGGGGAGCTGTTTTTT CASSAAAGFTGELFF
few 13 TRBJ1-2 NA TRBV3-1/TRBV3-2 TGTGCCAGCAGCCCGGCGGCGGACTATGGCTACACCTTC CASSPAADYGYTF
NA 15 TRBJ1-6 NA TRBV6-5 TGTGCCAGCAGGAGAACAGGGACCTATAATTCACCCCTCCACTTT CASRRTGTYNSPLHF
NA 14 TRBJ1-2 TRBD1 TRBV5-1 TGCGCCAGCAGTTACCGGACAGGGGAGAATGGCTACACCTTC CASSYRTGENGYTF
NA 14 TRBJ1-3 NA TRBV7-9 TGTGCCAGCCATAGGCAGGGCTCTGGAAACACCATATATTTT CASHRQGSGNTIYF
NA 16 TRBJ1-1 TRBD1 TRBV18 TGTGCCAGCTCCCAAAGACAGGGGGCCGCGAACACTGAAGCTTTCTTT CASSQRQGAANTEAFF